This T cell receptor beta chain is drawn from a study of T cell responses to AZD1222 COVID-19 vaccine. The protocol was immunoSEQ multiplex PCR, while the TCRdb copy is restricted to in-frame clones and leaves out a portion. This table holds about 120,000 clones, about 82% found once. General study results and limits: Donors, mostly white British, included more females; clonal diversity was possibly underestimated. Repertoire sampling was restricted to post-peak T cell response timepoints. At study baseline, merely several AZD1222 recipients were seropositive. A reported finding is that nearly half of spike-specific TCRs target unmutated variant regions.

A remark on this clone: Its antigen is undetermined.

The CDR3 sequence is 17 residues long. V lost 5 bases and J lost 5, with 21 bases in between. Germline lookup yields CDR1 LNHDA and CDR2 SQIVND (reference sequence). The chain employs TRBV19 and TRBJ1-4, with D perhaps matching TRBD1 (5 bases). The TCR sequence derives from an adult who received the AZD1222 COVID-19 vaccine. Specimen: peripheral blood, collected 28 days after the second AZD1222 dose. The CDR3 sequence: CASSPHSTGRRNEKLFF. CDR3 bases: TGTGCCAGTAGTCCGCACTCCACGGGACGGCGGAATGAAAAACTGTTTTTT.